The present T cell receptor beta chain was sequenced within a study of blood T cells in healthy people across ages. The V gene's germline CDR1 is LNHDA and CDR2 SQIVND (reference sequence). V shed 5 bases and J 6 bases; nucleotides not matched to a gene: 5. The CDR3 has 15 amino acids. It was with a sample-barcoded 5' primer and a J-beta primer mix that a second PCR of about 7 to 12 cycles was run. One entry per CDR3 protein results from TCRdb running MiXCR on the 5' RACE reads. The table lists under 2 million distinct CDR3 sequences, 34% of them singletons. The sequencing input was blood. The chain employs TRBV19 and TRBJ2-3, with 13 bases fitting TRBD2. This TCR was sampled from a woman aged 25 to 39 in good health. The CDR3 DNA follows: TGTGCCAGTAGTCTCTGGACTAGCGGGAGCGATACGCAGTATTTT. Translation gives CASSLWTSGSDTQYF.